This is a list of T cell receptor beta chains from one sample in a study of blood T cell repertoires in COVID-19. Generated by immunoSEQ multiplex PCR, the TCRdb table keeps only in-frame clones and is missing some. This repertoire shows under 450,000 clones, more than 85% found once; its top ten account for roughly 0.9%. The sample comprised PBMCs or T cells enriched from blood (not recorded which). The receptor source for this set is a woman aged 35 to 49 who had been exposed to COVID-19. CDR3s include the opening cysteine and the closing phenylalanine or tryptophan. Fields, in order: J gene, V gene, D gene, CDR3 protein, CDR3 DNA. A D gene is named only where the DNA matches it firmly.

TRBJ1-2,TRBV3-1/TRBV3-2,-,CASSSDGNSGYTF,TGTGCCAGCAGCTCCGACGGGAATAGTGGCTACACCTTC
TRBJ2-3,TRBV7-2,TRBD2,CASSLGGRADTQYF,TGTGCCAGCAGCTTGGGCGGGAGGGCAGATACGCAGTATTTT
TRBJ2-7,TRBV6-5,-,CASSYGGQPYEQYF,TGTGCCAGCAGTTACGGCGGACAGCCCTACGAGCAGTACTTC
TRBJ1-1,TRBV4-3,-,CASSQDGQPNTEAFF,TGCGCCAGCAGCCAAGATGGGCAGCCTAACACTGAAGCTTTCTTT
TRBJ1-1,TRBV25-1,TRBD1,CASSEGTGGYTEAFF,TGTGCCAGCAGTGAAGGGACAGGGGGATACACTGAAGCTTTCTTT
TRBJ1-2,TRBV5-6,-,CASRPTAGKPGYTF,TGTGCCAGCAGGCCTACGGCAGGGAAACCTGGCTACACCTTC
TRBJ2-2,TRBV2,-,CASSDTGWAIDTGELFF,TGTGCCAGCAGTGATACAGGGTGGGCAATTGACACCGGGGAGCTGTTTTTT
TRBJ1-3,TRBV6-5,-,CASSTRSRSGNTIYF,TGTGCCAGCAGCACGCGGTCCCGCTCTGGAAACACCATATATTTT
TRBJ1-6,TRBV18,-,CASSPGAGAIDSPLHF,TGTGCCAGCTCACCCGGCGCAGGGGCAATTGATTCACCCCTCCACTTT
TRBJ1-5,TRBV5-6,-,CASSLGVGQSNQPQHF,TGTGCCAGCAGCTTGGGGGTCGGACAGAGCAATCAGCCCCAGCATTTT
TRBJ2-2,TRBV15,-,CATRRIGGGAGELFF,TGTGCCACCCGACGGATTGGAGGAGGAGCCGGGGAGCTGTTTTTT
TRBJ1-1,TRBV7-9,-,CASSPRGRPRNTEAFF,TGTGCCAGCAGCCCCCGAGGCCGACCCAGGAACACTGAAGCTTTCTTT
TRBJ1-2,TRBV24-1,-,CATSDPGVPGGYTF,TGTGCCACCAGTGACCCCGGTGTTCCGGGAGGCTACACCTTC
TRBJ2-2,TRBV2,-,CASGGLYTGELFF,TGTGCCAGCGGGGGACTCTACACCGGGGAGCTGTTTTTT